These 18 T cell receptor beta chains came from one sample sequenced in a study of cytomegalovirus exposure and HLA in healthy donors. This PCR relied on a set of 60 Vbeta primers and 13 Jbeta primers. Sequencing used immunoSEQ multiplex PCR; TCRdb keeps in-frame clones, though not all of them. The table lists some 30,000 clones, 70% to 85% of them singletons. Specimen: PBMCs. The receptors were gathered from a woman aged 18-29 years in good health and CMV-seronegative.

The chain has TRBV27 and TRBJ2-1; 7 positions match TRBD2. Trimming at V came to 4 bases and at J to 2 bases, leaving 5 bases not matched to a gene. Germline CDR1 MNHEY, CDR2 SMNVEV (reference sequence). This CDR3 is 15 amino acids long. The CDR3 DNA is TGTGCCAGCAGTTCTGGACTAGGGCCCTACAATGAGCAGTTCTTC. It yields the protein CASSSGLGPYNEQFF.

The rearrangement uses TRBV4-2 and TRBJ2-7, with D maybe TRBD2 (6 bases). Trimming removed 0 bases at V and 1 base at J, with 10 bases between. The CDR3 loop spans 15 amino acids. Germline lookup yields CDR1 LGHNA and CDR2 YNFKEQ. CDR3 amino acids: CASSQDWGGSYEQYF. The CDR3 nucleotides read TGTGCCAGCAGCCAAGATTGGGGAGGTTCCTACGAGCAGTACTTC.

The V and J genes are TRBV2 and TRBJ2-1; 10 bases fit TRBD2. V was pared by 4 bases and J by 15 bases, with 9 bases of the junction left unmatched. In germline, CDR1 is SNHLY, CDR2 FYNNEI. This CDR3 is 13 amino acids long. CDR3 bases: TGTGCCAGCAGTGGGACTAGCGGATTTCCCCTGTTCTTC. It encodes CASSGTSGFPLFF.

V is TRBV5-1 and J is TRBJ2-7, with D uncertain. The germline CDR1 and CDR2 sequences are SGHRS and YFSETQ. Trimming cost V 0 bases and J 6 bases, with 7 bases left between them. The CDR3 is 12 residues long. CDR3 protein: CASSLGGPEQYF. CDR3 nucleotides: TGCGCCAGCAGCTTGGGAGGCCCCGAGCAGTACTTC.

The sample holds one count of this clone. The chain employs TRBV28 and TRBJ2-7; 7 positions agree with TRBD1. CDR1 is MDHEN and CDR2 is SYDVKM in the germline V gene. V lost 1 base to trimming and J lost 3 bases; unmatched junction nucleotides: 3. The CDR3 has 14 residues. CDR3: CASSLSTGFYEQYF. The CDR3 nucleotides read TGTGCCAGCAGTTTATCGACAGGGTTCTACGAGCAGTACTTC.

This chain joins TRBV6-1 and TRBJ2-4; 7 bases fit TRBD2. Germline CDR1 reads MNHNS; CDR2 reads SASEGT. This CDR3 has 13 residues. Trimming removed 1 base from V and 11 bases from J; junction bases left unmatched: 5. CDR3 in amino acids: CASSEGSSGLQYF. CDR3 nucleotides: TGTGCCAGCAGTGAAGGGAGTAGCGGGCTTCAGTACTTC.

This chain joins TRBV27 and TRBJ2-1, with TRBD2 matching 8 bases. The CDR3 extends over 18 amino acids. Germline CDR1 reads MNHEY; CDR2 reads SMNVEV (reference sequence). V lost 0 bases and J lost 2; bases outside the gene matches: 9. The CDR3 sequence: CASSLSMVAGPPYNEQFF. The CDR3 coding sequence is TGTGCCAGCAGTTTATCGATGGTAGCGGGGCCCCCCTACAATGAGCAGTTCTTC.

The chain uses TRBV21-1 and TRBJ1-6; the D segment call TRBD1 is taken from the table without a DNA check. TRBV21-1 is designated a pseudogene. This CDR3 spans 20 amino acids. DNA of the CDR3: TGTGCCAGCAGCAACGAGGACAGGGGTCAAACCAGCTCCTATAATTCACCCCTCCACTTT. Protein sequence: CASSNEDRGQTSSYNSPLHF.

V usage is TRBV10-3 and J usage is TRBJ2-7; D is unclear. The CDR3 has 13 amino acids. Germline loops: CDR1 ENHRY, CDR2 SYGVKD. The V end lost 6 bases, the J end lost 0 bases, and 9 bases lay between the germline ends. The CDR3, as DNA: TGTGCCATCAGCCATTCCAGCTCCTACGAGCAGTACTTC. This codes for CAISHSSSYEQYF.

The chain uses TRBV4-2 and TRBJ1-3; tentatively, D is TRBD1 (5 bases). Looked up from germline, CDR1 is LGHNA and CDR2 is YNFKEQ. V lost 4 bases and J lost 0, with 16 bases in between. The CDR3 extends over 17 amino acids. The CDR3 region is CASSPRQTTYSGNTIYF. The CDR3 DNA follows: TGTGCCAGCAGCCCTCGACAGACAACCTACTCTGGAAACACCATATATTTT.

This clone has just one count. This chain connects TRBV2 to TRBJ1-2; D not certain. The CDR3 has 14 amino acids. Per germline, CDR1 SNHLY and CDR2 FYNNEI. V was clipped by 2 bases and J by 4 bases, with 11 bases between them. CDR3 region: CASSEWLGSYGYTF. The DNA for the CDR3 is TGTGCCAGCAGTGAATGGTTAGGGAGCTATGGCTACACCTTC. Full variable domain (rest looked up from reference TRBV2 and TRBJ1-2): EPEVTQTPSHQVTQMGQEVILRCVPISNHLYFYWYRQILGQKVEFLVSFYNNEISEKSEIFDDQFSVERPDGSNFTLKIRSTKLEDSAMYFCASSEWLGSYGYTFGSGTRLTVV.

V gene TRBV2 combines with J gene TRBJ2-5; 9 nucleotides align to TRBD1. The CDR3 covers 15 residues. Germline V CDR1 and CDR2: SNHLY, FYNNEI. The J segment lost 5 bases and the V segment lost 7 bases, leaving 11 bases of the junction unmatched. CDR3 nucleotides: TGTGCCAGCACCAATGGACAGGGGATAGGGGAGACCCAGTACTTC. Its protein product is CASTNGQGIGETQYF.

This clone has a single count. This rearrangement joins TRBV9 to TRBJ2-7; TRBD2 might be the D (5 bases). V lost 0 bases to trimming and J lost 1 base, with 14 bases between them. The CDR3 is 16 amino acids. Germline values: CDR1 SGDLS, CDR2 YYNGEE. In DNA, the CDR3 is TGTGCCAGCAGCGTAGTTCAAGCGGCTCAATCCTACGAGCAGTACTTC. It is translated as CASSVVQAAQSYEQYF. Supplemented by reference TRBV9 and TRBJ2-7, the full variable domain reads DSGVTQTPKHLITATGQRVTLRCSPRSGDLSVYWYQQSLDQGLQFLIQYYNGEERAKGNILERFSAQQFPDLHSELNLSSLELGDSALYFCASSVVQAAQSYEQYFGPGTRLTVT.

V gene TRBV4-3 combines with J gene TRBJ2-1, with 8 bases fitting TRBD2. The length of the CDR3 is 16 residues. V gave up 1 base and J gave up 4 bases; unmatched junction bases: 6. Germline CDR1 and CDR2: LGHNA and YSLEER. CDR3 bases: TGCGCCAGCAGCCAAGGGTCGGGGGGGTTTTACAATGAGCAGTTCTTC. Translating it yields CASSQGSGGFYNEQFF.

For this clone: In the same sample, other DNA sequences code for this CDR3. This chain joins TRBV6-6 and TRBJ2-5, with a tentative D call TRBD1 (5 bases). Per the germline V gene, CDR1 is MNHNY and CDR2 is SVGAGI (reference sequence). The CDR3 totals 13 residues. V shed 2 bases and J shed 2 bases, with 6 bases lying between them. This CDR3 reads CASSYPGQETQYF. In DNA, the CDR3 is TGTGCCAGCAGTTACCCAGGGCAAGAGACCCAGTACTTC.

The gene calls are TRBV2 and TRBJ1-5, with a weak D call TRBD1 (5 bases). The V and J ends lost 4 bases and 5 bases respectively, with 9 bases between them. Germline V gives CDR1 SNHLY, CDR2 FYNNEI. The CDR3 is made up of 13 amino acids. CDR3 residues: CASSGGEDQPQHF. In DNA, the CDR3 is TGTGCCAGCAGTGGGGGGGAAGATCAGCCCCAGCATTTT.

J is TRBJ2-1 and V is TRBV9, with TRBD2 matching over 16 bases. The germline V gene has CDR1 SGDLS and CDR2 YYNGEE. The CDR3 is 17 residues long. The junction had 3 bases not matched to a gene; V was cut back by 0 bases and J by 6 bases. CDR3 DNA: TGTGCCAGCAGCGTAGTGGGGACTAGCGGGGGGGCCAATGAGCAGTTCTTC. Translation: CASSVVGTSGGANEQFF.

V usage is TRBV7-2 and J usage is TRBJ2-3, with 8 bases matching TRBD2. Germline CDR1 is SGHTA and CDR2 is FQGNSA. The V segment lost 1 base and the J segment 1 base; nucleotides outside the gene matches: 4. There are 16 residues in the CDR3. The CDR3 loop is CASSLVPLAGTDTQYF. In nucleotides, the CDR3 is TGTGCCAGCAGCTTAGTCCCACTAGCGGGCACAGATACGCAGTATTTT.